Shown below are 26 T cell receptor beta chains from a single sample sequenced in a study of PD-1 blockade in classical Hodgkin lymphoma. Described time point: newly diagnosed, previously untreated cHL patient sample. Researchers used magnetic negative selection to pull out pure CD4+ T cells from thawed PBMCs. Libraries were prepared by immunoSEQ multiplex PCR; TCRdb keeps only in-frame clonotypes and omits some of them. The sample shows some 14,000 clones, about 86% of them seen only once. The sample was CD4+ T cells from blood. Every receptor here comes from a human donor with classical Hodgkin lymphoma.

The chain links TRBV10-3 to TRBJ1-3; perhaps TRBD1 as D (6 bases). With 2 bases removed from V and 4 bases from J, the gap between germline ends came to 6 bases. Germline-derived CDR1 and CDR2 are ENHRY and SYGVKD. This CDR3 contains 13 residues. The CDR3 bases are TGTGCCATCAGTGAGACAGGGGGAAACACCATATATTTT. It yields the protein CAISETGGNTIYF.

V and J are TRBV19 and TRBJ1-3; weak D call: TRBD1 (6 bases). Germline V lookup: CDR1 LNHDA, CDR2 SQIVND (reference sequence). CDR3 size: 17 residues. Trimming left V 7 bases short and J 0 bases short, with 19 bases between. The CDR3 loop is CASINPGTSYSGNTIYF. In DNA form, the CDR3 reads TGTGCCAGTATCAACCCGGGGACATCCTACTCTGGAAACACCATATATTTT. The whole variable domain, remainder taken from reference TRBV19 and TRBJ1-3, is DGGITQSPKYLFRKEGQNVTLSCEQNLNHDAMYWYRQDPGQGLRLIYYSQIVNDFQKGDIAEGYSVSREKKESFPLTVTSAQKNPTAFYLCASINPGTSYSGNTIYFGEGSWLTVV.

The V call is TRBV9, the J call TRBJ2-7; 9 bases match TRBD2. V was clipped by 0 bases and J by 3 bases; unmatched bases: 4. CDR3 length: 15 amino acids. CDR1 and CDR2 (germline): SGDLS, YYNGEE. CDR3 loop: CASSVGVLAGYEQYF. The CDR3 DNA sequence: TGTGCCAGCAGCGTAGGAGTACTAGCGGGCTACGAGCAGTACTTC.

This chain uses TRBV30 with TRBJ2-7; 7 positions match TRBD2. This CDR3 region has 15 residues. Per germline, CDR1 GTSNPN and CDR2 SVGIG (reference sequence). With V trimmed by 2 bases and J by 3 bases, 10 bases remained unmatched. Written as DNA, the CDR3 is TGTGCCTGGAGTTTTATGACTAGCCGACGCTACGAGCAGTACTTC. This sequence encodes CAWSFMTSRRYEQYF.

The gene calls are TRBV18 and TRBJ1-1, with 7 bases fitting TRBD1. This CDR3 region has 12 residues. Per germline, CDR1 KGHSH and CDR2 LQKENI. After removal of 7 bases from V and 8 bases from J, the junction contained 7 bases not matched to a gene. CDR3 sequence: CASFGRDREAFF. As DNA, the CDR3 is TGTGCCAGCTTCGGCCGGGACAGAGAAGCTTTCTTT. Full variable domain (outside the CDR3, taken from reference TRBV18 and TRBJ1-1): NAGVMQNPRHLVRRRGQEARLRCSPMKGHSHVYWYRQLPEEGLKFMVYLQKENIIDESGMPKERFSAEFPKEGPSILRIQQVVRGDSAAYFCASFGRDREAFFGQGTRLTVV.

V is TRBV7-8 and J is TRBJ2-7; TRBD1 is a possible D gene (6 bases). From germline, CDR1 is SGHVS and CDR2 FQNEAQ. There are 13 residues in the CDR3. The CDR3 DNA follows: TGTGGCTCCAGCAGGACAGACCACTACGAGCAGTACTTC. It specifies CGSSRTDHYEQYF. Using reference TRBV7-8 and TRBJ2-7 for the parts outside the CDR3, the full variable domain is GAGVSQSPRYKVAKRGQDVALRCDPISGHVSLFWYQQALGQGPEFLTYFQNEAQLDKSGLPSDRFFAERPEGSVSTLKIQRTQQEDSAVYLCGSSRTDHYEQYFGPGTRLTVT.

For the CDR3, the DNA is TGTGCCAGCAGCGCCCAGACAGGGGTCTCTGGAAACACCATATATTTT. Translating it yields CASSAQTGVSGNTIYF. The V gene is TRBV9, the J gene TRBJ1-3; 8 bases map to TRBD1. Germline V lookup: CDR1 SGDLS, CDR2 YYNGEE. The CDR3 sequence is 16 residues long. With 3 bases clipped from V and 0 bases from J, the junction kept 5 bases outside the gene matches.

J is TRBJ2-1 and V is TRBV11-2; D not resolved. The germline CDR1 and CDR2 sequences are SGHAT and FQNNGV. The CDR3 is 16 residues long. The germline V and J ends were trimmed by 1 base and 0 bases, with 10 bases remaining between them. The CDR3 nucleotides are TGTGCCAGCAGCTTAGTCGTACCCAGCTCCTACAATGAGCAGTTCTTC. It yields the protein CASSLVVPSSYNEQFF.

The CDR3 nucleotides read TGTGCCAGCAGCTTGGGGGGGAACTATGGCTACACCTTC. It specifies CASSLGGNYGYTF. The chain has TRBV5-4 and TRBJ1-2, with a possible D match to TRBD1 (5 bases). The germline V gene encodes CDR1 SGHNT and CDR2 YYREEE (reference sequence). CDR3 size: 13 residues. V was cut by 0 bases and J by 2 bases, with 5 bases left in between.

This sequence joins TRBV28 and TRBJ2-5; D might be TRBD1 or TRBD2, each matching 5 bases. Germline V gene data show CDR1 as MDHEN and CDR2 as SYDVKM. This CDR3 region has 14 residues. Trimming cost V 3 bases and J 6 bases, with 14 bases left between them. The CDR3 DNA reads TGTGCCAGCAGTTTGGATCCAGGGAGAAAGACCCAGTACTTC. This sequence encodes CASSLDPGRKTQYF.

The chain recombines TRBV28 with TRBJ2-3; 7 bases match TRBD1. Germline V gene data show CDR1 as MDHEN and CDR2 as SYDVKM. This CDR3 contains 12 residues. V dropped 6 bases and J dropped 12; count of bases not matched to a gene: 9. The CDR3 spells CASREDRQIQYF. The CDR3 DNA reads as TGTGCCAGCAGGGAGGACAGGCAGATACAGTATTTT. Full variable domain (outside the CDR3, taken from reference TRBV28 and TRBJ2-3): DVKVTQSSRYLVKRTGEKVFLECVQDMDHENMFWYRQDPGLGLRLIYFSYDVKMKEKGDIPEGYSVSREKKERFSLILESASTNQTSMYLCASREDRQIQYFGPGTRLTVL.

The chain has TRBV19 and TRBJ2-3; 11 nucleotides align to TRBD2. This CDR3 is 15 amino acids long. Losses at the gene ends were 7 bases for V and 1 base for J; bases not matched to a gene: 4. Germline CDR1 and CDR2: LNHDA and SQIVND (reference sequence). CDR3 bases: TGTGCCAGTAACTCACTAGCGGGAGGCACAGATACGCAGTATTTT. It yields the protein CASNSLAGGTDTQYF.

The J gene is TRBJ1-2, the V gene TRBV5-1; D is uncertain. CDR3 length equals 14 residues. Trimming shortened V by 0 bases and J by 8 bases, and 14 bases separated the two germline ends. The germline gives CDR1 SGHRS, CDR2 YFSETQ. The CDR3 nucleotides read TGCGCCAGCAGCTTGGAGTCCGGTCGTGAAGGCTACACCTTC. It specifies CASSLESGREGYTF.

This clone was seen more than once but under ten times. The chain recombines TRBV28 with TRBJ2-7; 8 bases map to TRBD2. The CDR3 consists of 15 residues. V shed 4 bases and J 0 bases; nucleotides not matched to a gene: 5. The V gene's germline CDR1 is MDHEN and CDR2 SYDVKM. CDR3 protein: CASSSSGGGSYEQYF. The CDR3 DNA is TGTGCCAGCAGTTCATCGGGAGGGGGCTCCTACGAGCAGTACTTC.

The chain employs TRBV7-2 and TRBJ2-5, with TRBD2 identical over 15 bases. CDR3 size: 16 residues. Germline lookup yields CDR1 SGHTA and CDR2 FQGNSA. V dropped 3 bases and J dropped 5; count of bases not matched to a gene: 4. The CDR3 sequence: CASSFSGTSGRETQYF. The CDR3 DNA sequence: TGTGCCAGCAGCTTCTCCGGGACTAGCGGGAGGGAGACCCAGTACTTC.

The chain carries TRBV2 and TRBJ2-1; TRBD2 aligns across 10 bases. The CDR3 extends over 18 amino acids. V lost 4 bases to trimming and J lost 0 bases; unmatched junction nucleotides: 9. Germline assignment: CDR1 SNHLY and CDR2 FYNNEI. DNA for the CDR3: TGTGCCAGCAGTGTCATGACTAGCGGGCCCAGCTCCTACAATGAGCAGTTCTTC. Amino acids: CASSVMTSGPSSYNEQFF.

The chain employs TRBV6-6 and TRBJ2-1, with D perhaps TRBD1 or TRBD2 (6 bases each). Trimming stripped 2 bases from V and 6 bases from J, with 17 bases between. CDR3 length: 16 amino acids. From germline, CDR1 is MNHNY and CDR2 SVGAGI (reference sequence). The CDR3 sequence is CASSYVAGRGVNEQFF. CDR3 nucleotides: TGTGCCAGCAGTTACGTCGCGGGTAGGGGGGTCAATGAGCAGTTCTTC.

This chain connects TRBV19 to TRBJ1-1; possible D gene TRBD1, 5 bases. V lost 5 bases and J 2 bases, leaving 12 bases between the germline ends. This CDR3 spans 14 amino acids. The germline gives CDR1 LNHDA, CDR2 SQIVND (reference sequence). The CDR3: CASSFQTANTEAFF. The CDR3, as DNA: TGTGCCAGTAGTTTCCAGACAGCTAACACTGAAGCTTTCTTT.

CDR3 sequence: CAWRGPGTGAYEQYF. CDR3 sequence (DNA): TGTGCCTGGAGGGGCCCCGGGACAGGAGCTTACGAGCAGTACTTC. V gene TRBV30 combines with J gene TRBJ2-7; 8 bases are shared with TRBD1. This CDR3 region has 15 residues. With 3 bases clipped from V and 4 bases from J, the junction kept 11 bases outside the gene matches. Looked up from germline, CDR1 is GTSNPN and CDR2 is SVGIG (reference sequence). The whole variable domain, filled in from reference TRBV30 and TRBJ2-7, reads SQTIHQWPATLVQPVGSPLSLECTVEGTSNPNLYWYRQAAGRGLQLLFYSVGIGQISSEVPQNLSASRPQDRQFILSSKKLLLSDSGFYLCAWRGPGTGAYEQYFGPGTRLTVT.

Only a few counts were recorded for this clone. The rearrangement joins TRBV2 to TRBJ1-5; D is ambiguous. The CDR3 is 15 amino acids. The germline V gene has CDR1 SNHLY and CDR2 FYNNEI. V lost 4 bases and J 0 bases, leaving 10 bases between the germline ends. The CDR3: CASSGAGLSNQPQHF. The DNA of the CDR3 is TGTGCCAGCAGTGGGGCAGGTCTTAGCAATCAGCCCCAGCATTTT.

The CDR3 protein is CASRKGVNYGYTF. The DNA of the CDR3 is TGTGCCAGCAGAAAGGGGGTGAACTATGGCTACACCTTC. The chain recombines TRBV28 with TRBJ1-2; D might be TRBD1 (6 bases). Germline V gives CDR1 MDHEN, CDR2 SYDVKM. CDR3 length: 13 amino acids. The V and J ends lost 6 bases and 2 bases respectively, with 10 bases between them.

In this sample, this clone turned up a few times. The rearrangement joins TRBV9 to TRBJ1-1; D might be TRBD1 (6 bases). Germline-derived CDR1 and CDR2 are SGDLS and YYNGEE. V was cut by 4 bases and J by 0 bases, with 13 bases left in between. The CDR3 runs 15 residues. The CDR3: CASSPLGGMNTEAFF. The DNA of the CDR3 is TGTGCCAGCAGCCCCCTGGGGGGCATGAACACTGAAGCTTTCTTT.

The chain recombines TRBV2 with TRBJ1-1; unclear D gene. The V gene lost 10 bases and the J gene lost 0 bases, with 15 bases spanning the gap. Germline lookup yields CDR1 SNHLY and CDR2 FYNNEI. The CDR3 consists of 14 residues. The CDR3 coding sequence is TGTGCCACCACCACGCGGGGTCTGAACACTGAAGCTTTCTTT. Residues: CATTTRGLNTEAFF.

The chain links TRBV4-3 to TRBJ2-5, with 7 bases fitting TRBD2. The CDR3 is made up of 16 amino acids. V shed 2 bases, J shed 2 bases, and the junction held 8 bases outside the gene matches. Germline CDR1 and CDR2: LGHNA and YSLEER. The CDR3 is CASSQSTGLTQETQYF. In nucleotides, the CDR3 is TGCGCCAGCAGCCAATCAACGGGACTAACTCAAGAGACCCAGTACTTC.

The rearrangement uses TRBV7-9 and TRBJ2-2, with D tentatively TRBD2 (5 bases). Per germline, CDR1 SEHNR and CDR2 FQNEAQ (reference sequence). Trimming removed 8 bases from V and 0 bases from J, with 13 bases in between. The CDR3 runs 15 residues. The CDR3 protein is CASRSEGPNTGELFF. CDR3 sequence (DNA): TGTGCCAGCCGATCCGAGGGTCCGAACACCGGGGAGCTGTTTTTT.

V usage is TRBV28 and J usage is TRBJ2-4; 10 nucleotides match TRBD1. The CDR3 has 15 amino acids. CDR1 MDHEN and CDR2 SYDVKM come from the germline V gene. The CDR3 DNA reads as TGTGCTACAATCCCGGACAGGGGGGTAAGAAACATTCAGTACTTC. It yields the protein CATIPDRGVRNIQYF.